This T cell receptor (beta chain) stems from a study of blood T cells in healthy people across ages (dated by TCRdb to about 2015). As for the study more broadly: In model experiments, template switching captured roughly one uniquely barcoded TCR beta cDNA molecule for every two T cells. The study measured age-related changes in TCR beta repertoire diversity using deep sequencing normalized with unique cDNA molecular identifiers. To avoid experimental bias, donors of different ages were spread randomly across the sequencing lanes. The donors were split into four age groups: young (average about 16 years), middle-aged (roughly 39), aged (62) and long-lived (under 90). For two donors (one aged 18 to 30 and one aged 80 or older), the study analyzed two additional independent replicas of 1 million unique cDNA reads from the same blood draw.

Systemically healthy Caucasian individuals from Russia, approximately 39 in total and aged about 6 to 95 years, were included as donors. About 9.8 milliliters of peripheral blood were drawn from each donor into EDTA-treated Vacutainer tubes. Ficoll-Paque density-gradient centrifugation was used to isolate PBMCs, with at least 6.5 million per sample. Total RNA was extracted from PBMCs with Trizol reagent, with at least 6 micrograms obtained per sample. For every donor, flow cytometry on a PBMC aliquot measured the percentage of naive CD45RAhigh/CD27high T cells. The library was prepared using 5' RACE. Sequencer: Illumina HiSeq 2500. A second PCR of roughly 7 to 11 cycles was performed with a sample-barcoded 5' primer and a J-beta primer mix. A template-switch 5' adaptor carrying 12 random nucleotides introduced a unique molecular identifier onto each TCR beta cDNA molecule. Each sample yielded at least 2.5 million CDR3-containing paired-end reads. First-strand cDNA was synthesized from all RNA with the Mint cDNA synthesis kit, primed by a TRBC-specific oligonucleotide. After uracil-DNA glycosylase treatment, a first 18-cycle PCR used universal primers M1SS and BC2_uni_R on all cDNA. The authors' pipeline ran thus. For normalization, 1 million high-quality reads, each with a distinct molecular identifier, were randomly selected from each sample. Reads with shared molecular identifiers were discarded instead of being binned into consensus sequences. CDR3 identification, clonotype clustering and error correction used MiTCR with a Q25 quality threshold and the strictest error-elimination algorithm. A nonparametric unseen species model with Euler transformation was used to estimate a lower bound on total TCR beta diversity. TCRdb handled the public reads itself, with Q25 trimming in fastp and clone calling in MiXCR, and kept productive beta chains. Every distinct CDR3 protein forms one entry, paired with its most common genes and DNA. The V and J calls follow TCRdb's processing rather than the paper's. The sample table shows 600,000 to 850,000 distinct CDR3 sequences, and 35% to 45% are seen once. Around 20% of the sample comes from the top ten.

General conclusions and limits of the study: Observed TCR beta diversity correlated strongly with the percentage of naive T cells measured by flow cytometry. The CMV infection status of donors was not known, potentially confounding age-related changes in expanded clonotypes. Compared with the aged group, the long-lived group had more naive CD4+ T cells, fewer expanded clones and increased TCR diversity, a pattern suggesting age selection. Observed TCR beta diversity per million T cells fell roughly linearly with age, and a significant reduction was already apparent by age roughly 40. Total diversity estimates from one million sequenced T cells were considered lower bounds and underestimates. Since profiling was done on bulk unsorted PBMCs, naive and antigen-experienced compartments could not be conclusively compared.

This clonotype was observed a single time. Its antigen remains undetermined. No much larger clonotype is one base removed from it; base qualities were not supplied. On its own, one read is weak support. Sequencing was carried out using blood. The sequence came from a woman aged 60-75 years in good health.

Here is the DNA: TGTGCCAGCAGCTTAGTCGCGGGCGAGCAGTACTTC. The translation is CASSLVAGEQYF. The V and J segments used are TRBV13 and TRBJ2-5, and perhaps TRBD2 as D gene, on 5 matching bases. The DNA matches TRBJ2-7 better at its end, which makes the J call doubtful. Based on the germline V gene (reference sequence), the CDR1 and CDR2 sequences are PRHDT and FYEKMQ. The CDR3 measures 12 amino acids from cysteine to phenylalanine. Left in the record is the CDR3 DNA by itself, 36 bases read in frame from the first base.